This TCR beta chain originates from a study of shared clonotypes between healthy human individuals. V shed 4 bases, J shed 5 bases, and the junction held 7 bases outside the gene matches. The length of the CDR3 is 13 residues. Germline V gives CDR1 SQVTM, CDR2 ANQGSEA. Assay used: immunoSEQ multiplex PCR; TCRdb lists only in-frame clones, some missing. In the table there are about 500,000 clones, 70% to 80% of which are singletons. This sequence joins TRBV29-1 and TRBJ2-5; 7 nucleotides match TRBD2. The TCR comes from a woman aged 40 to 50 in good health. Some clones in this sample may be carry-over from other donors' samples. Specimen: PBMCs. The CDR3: CSVGTSSRETQYF. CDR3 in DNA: TGCAGCGTTGGGACTAGTTCTAGGGAGACCCAGTACTTC. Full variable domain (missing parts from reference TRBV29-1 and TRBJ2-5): SAVISQKPSRDICQRGTSLTIQCQVDSQVTMMFWYRQQPGQSLTLIATANQGSEATYESGFVIDKFPISRPNLTFSTLTVSNMSPEDSSIYLCSVGTSSRETQYFGPGTRLLVL.